The entry below gives a single TCR beta chain sequence along with its context. With V trimmed by 3 bases and J by 1 base, 13 bases remained unmatched. Germline lookup yields CDR1 SGHTS and CDR2 YDEGEE. This CDR3 has 19 residues. This sample is drawn from a study of blood T cell repertoires in COVID-19. On the study more broadly: COVID-19 samples from acute and convalescent phases originated in the United States, Italy and Spain. Sample material is recorded as cDNA or gDNA derived from T cells, B-cell-depleted T cells, or PBMCs.

Original data processing: The authors estimated nucleated cell counts from reference gene primer amplification. This table comes from immunoSEQ multiplex PCR, and its TCRdb copy is limited to in-frame clones, with some not included. V and J calls and clone size come straight from that table; D and trimming were deduced from the DNA. The sample holds about 34,000 clones, over 85% seen once. The sequence derives from a human donor in a cohort sampled during active COVID-19. V and J are TRBV5-8 and TRBJ1-1; 12 bases agree with TRBD1. The sample taken for sequencing was peripheral blood. CDR3 residues: CASSSRDRGLRLENTEAFF. CDR3 coding DNA: TGTGCCAGCAGCTCGCGGGACAGGGGGCTACGCTTGGAGAACACTGAAGCTTTCTTT.